Below are 16 T cell receptor beta chains sequenced from a single sample in a study of long-term antiretroviral therapy in people with HIV. With survey level as its setting, the immunoSEQ assay was v3.0. Measured with immunoSEQ multiplex PCR; TCRdb has only the in-frame clones, and not every one. The data contain roughly 19,000 clones, 86% of them singletons. Sample: unsorted PBMCs, taken 0.5 years after starting antiretroviral therapy. These receptors came from a man aged 40-50 years with HIV.

In its sample, this clone was seen once. The V call is TRBV18, the J call TRBJ2-3; no reliable D call. The CDR3 runs 13 residues. V was clipped by 4 bases and J by 5 bases, with 10 bases between them. CDR1 and CDR2 from the germline V gene are KGHSH and LQKENI. The CDR3: CASSRNNGDTQYF. The CDR3 DNA follows: TGTGCCAGCTCACGTAATAACGGAGATACGCAGTATTTT.

This sequence joins TRBV5-1 and TRBJ2-7; perhaps TRBD2 as D (5 bases). Germline V gene lookup returns CDR1 SGHRS and CDR2 YFSETQ. Trimming shortened V by 4 bases and J by 5 bases, and 22 bases separated the two germline ends. This CDR3 is built from 16 residues. DNA of the CDR3: TGCGCCAGCAGCCAGACCTCGAGACCGGGGTGGGACGAGCAGTACTTC. Amino acid sequence: CASSQTSRPGWDEQYF.

This chain links TRBV9 with TRBJ2-1; TRBD1 aligns across 10 bases. J gave up 6 bases and V 4 bases, and 4 bases lay outside the gene matches. CDR3 size: 14 residues. CDR1 and CDR2 (germline): SGDLS, YYNGEE. The CDR3 nucleotides are TGTGCCAGCAGCTTACGGACAGGGGGCAATGAGCAGTTCTTC. Protein: CASSLRTGGNEQFF.

The gene calls are TRBV7-2 and TRBJ2-7; no clear D gene. CDR1 SGHTA and CDR2 FQGNSA come from the germline V gene. This CDR3 spans 11 amino acids. V dropped 1 base and J dropped 5 bases, with 3 bases sitting between them. The CDR3 DNA sequence: TGTGCCAGCAGCTTAGTGAACGAGCAGTACTTC. Protein product: CASSLVNEQYF.

The genes are TRBV25-1 and TRBJ2-5; the D gene is possibly TRBD1 (6 bases). The CDR3 runs to 15 residues. Germline V lookup: CDR1 MGHDK, CDR2 SYGVNS. The V and J ends lost 4 bases and 4 bases respectively, with 16 bases between them. This CDR3 is CASSAPRTVRETQYF. The CDR3 DNA reads TGTGCCAGCAGTGCTCCTCGGACAGTCCGAGAGACCCAGTACTTC. Combining the CDR3 with reference TRBV25-1 and TRBJ2-5 gives the whole variable domain EADIYQTPRYLVIGTGKKITLECSQTMGHDKMYWYQQDPGMELHLIHYSYGVNSTEKGDLSSESTVSRIRTEHFPLTLESARPSHTSQYLCASSAPRTVRETQYFGPGTRLLVL.

The CDR3 coding sequence is TGTGCCAGCAGCACCCAAATGACAGGGATCTCTGGAAACACCATATATTTT. This codes for CASSTQMTGISGNTIYF. The gene calls are TRBV9 and TRBJ1-3; the match to TRBD1 covers 7 bases. Germline CDR1 SGDLS, CDR2 YYNGEE. The CDR3 totals 17 residues. The ends lost 4 bases at V and 0 bases at J; junction bases unmatched: 10.

The chain combines TRBV28 with TRBJ2-7; D unclear. This CDR3 has 12 residues. Looked up from germline, CDR1 is MDHEN and CDR2 is SYDVKM. Trimming left V 1 base short and J 2 bases short, with 3 bases between. This CDR3 is CASSLLTYEQYF. The CDR3 DNA reads as TGTGCCAGCAGTTTATTAACCTACGAGCAGTACTTC. Based on the CDR3 plus reference TRBV28 and TRBJ2-7, the full variable domain is DVKVTQSSRYLVKRTGEKVFLECVQDMDHENMFWYRQDPGLGLRLIYFSYDVKMKEKGDIPEGYSVSREKKERFSLILESASTNQTSMYLCASSLLTYEQYFGPGTRLTVT.

The J gene is TRBJ2-2, the V gene TRBV7-9; TRBD2 might be the D (5 bases). This CDR3 comprises 17 residues. From germline, CDR1 is SEHNR and CDR2 FQNEAQ (reference sequence). V lost 1 base and J 0 bases, leaving 12 bases between the germline ends. In DNA, the CDR3 is TGTGCCAGCAGCTTAGTGCTGCGGGCAACGAACACCGGGGAGCTGTTTTTT. This gives the protein CASSLVLRATNTGELFF.

The chain has TRBV2 and TRBJ2-2, with 11 bases matching TRBD2. In germline, CDR1 is SNHLY, CDR2 FYNNEI. Trimming at V came to 2 bases and at J to 5 bases, leaving 1 base not matched to a gene. CDR3 length equals 15 residues. The CDR3 loop reads CASSEIAGGTGELFF. The DNA of the CDR3 is TGTGCCAGCAGTGAAATAGCGGGGGGGACCGGGGAGCTGTTTTTT.

The chain links TRBV11-3 to TRBJ2-7; 11 bases map to TRBD2. Germline-derived CDR1 and CDR2 are SGHNT and YENEEA. V trimming: 5 bases; J trimming: 7 bases; junction bases outside the gene matches: 22. The CDR3 is 19 amino acids. The CDR3 here is CASSRKLAGDLGPRGEQYF. The CDR3 DNA sequence: TGTGCCAGCAGCCGAAAACTAGCGGGAGACTTGGGCCCCCGCGGGGAGCAGTACTTC.

The chain employs TRBV28 and TRBJ2-4; 8 bases align to TRBD2. The junction had 17 bases not matched to a gene; V was cut back by 1 base and J by 0 bases. The CDR3 has 21 residues. Germline CDR1 reads MDHEN; CDR2 reads SYDVKM. The CDR3 sequence is CASSLSGALGVLAAAKNIQYF. As DNA, the CDR3 is TGTGCCAGCAGTTTATCTGGGGCTTTGGGCGTACTAGCGGCAGCCAAAAACATTCAGTACTTC.

This sequence joins TRBV7-3 and TRBJ2-7; D is perhaps TRBD1 (5 bases). Germline V gene sequence: CDR1 SGHTA, CDR2 FQGTGA. The germline V and J ends were trimmed by 5 bases and 3 bases, with 14 bases remaining between them. The CDR3 is made up of 14 amino acids. The CDR3 reads CASSPDLDSYEQYF. CDR3 nucleotides: TGTGCCAGCAGCCCCGATTTAGACAGCTACGAGCAGTACTTC.

In nucleotides, the CDR3 is TGCAGCGTTGGCATGGGGACAGGGTACGAGCAGTACTTC. Translation: CSVGMGTGYEQYF. The J gene is TRBJ2-7, the V gene TRBV29-1, with 9 bases lining up with TRBD1. Losses at the gene ends were 4 bases for V and 4 bases for J; bases not matched to a gene: 5. This CDR3 spans 13 amino acids. Germline V gene sequence: CDR1 SQVTM, CDR2 ANQGSEA.

The chain couples TRBV7-8 to TRBJ1-5, with 12 bases lining up with TRBD1. CDR1 is SGHVS, CDR2 FQNEAQ, per germline. The CDR3 totals 16 residues. The junction had 8 bases not matched to a gene; V was cut back by 5 bases and J by 6 bases. The CDR3 spells CASSPWGQGATQPQHF. The CDR3 DNA follows: TGTGCCAGCAGCCCCTGGGGACAGGGGGCTACTCAGCCCCAGCATTTT.

There are a few counts of this clone. CDR3 sequence: CAISGVGAEQYF. Here the CDR3 DNA reads TGTGCCATCAGTGGGGTGGGGGCCGAGCAGTACTTC. V and J are TRBV10-3 and TRBJ2-7, with a weak D call TRBD1 (6 bases). In germline, CDR1 is ENHRY, CDR2 SYGVKD. The CDR3 totals 12 residues. Trimming cost V 4 bases and J 6 bases, with 10 bases left between them.

V gene TRBV6-1 combines with J gene TRBJ1-1; 7 bases match TRBD1. V lost 0 bases, J lost 11 bases, and 9 bases stayed unmatched. The CDR3 consists of 14 residues. Per germline, CDR1 MNHNS and CDR2 SASEGT. CDR3 sequence: CASSEAPGGAWAFF. The CDR3 DNA follows: TGTGCCAGCAGTGAAGCGCCAGGGGGGGCATGGGCTTTCTTT.